The clone carrying this T cell receptor (beta chain) came up many times. The antigen is undetermined. This sample stems from a study of identical twins. Study findings and constraints: Whereas memory repertoires showed no such difference, abundant cord blood beta clonotypes carried fewer insertions.

Everyone who donated was a healthy Caucasian. Template switching supplied a universal primer site; unique molecular identifiers were carried on the cDNA. TCRdb analysed the 5' RACE reads with MiXCR anew, one entry per CDR3 protein. Here the sample spans 500,000 to 700,000 distinct CDR3 sequences, around 7.5% being singletons. The trim removed 5 bases at V and 6 bases at J, leaving 6 bases unmatched. This CDR3 contains 16 residues. Germline V gene sequence: CDR1 SGHAT, CDR2 FQNNGV. This same sample was also taken into another study, of yellow fever vaccine responses in identical twins.

The TCR was taken from a woman between 18 and 29 years old in good health. The chain is built from TRBV11-2 and TRBJ2-1; the match to TRBD2 covers 14 bases. Sequenced material: PBMCs. This CDR3 is CASSISGTSGSNEQFF. Here the CDR3 DNA reads TGTGCCAGCAGCATCTCCGGGACTAGCGGGAGCAATGAGCAGTTCTTC.